This T cell receptor beta chain was observed in a study of Tregs in tolerant kidney transplant recipients (dated by TCRdb to the late 2010s). Regarding the study in general: TCRbeta sequencing was used in the study to identify donor-specific regulatory T cells before combined kidney and bone marrow transplantation, and the identified cells were then tracked after transplant. Several methods of expanding Tregs specific for an allogeneic donor were compared by TCRbeta repertoire sequencing in a few healthy controls.

For TCRbeta CDR3 sequencing, genomic DNA was extracted from sorted cells using the QIAGEN DNeasy Blood and Tissue Kit. High-throughput TCRbeta CDR3 sequencing, including PCR amplification with bias correction and internal controls, was performed commercially through immunoSEQ. Under the source paper's analysis protocol: Unique productive TCRbeta sequences were defined by CDR3 nucleotide sequence when primers matched and otherwise by CDR3 amino acid sequence together with Vbeta and Jbeta genes. To correct sorting error, sequences shared between sorted populations at a frequency ratio of 2:1 or less were removed; the rest were assigned to the higher population. A sequence was defined as donor-reactive if the sequence was expanded at least 5-fold in CFSE-low cells compared with unstimulated cells and had a frequency of at least 0.01% in CFSE-low cells. Jensen-Shannon divergence calculated on the top 100 TCRbeta sequences ranked by frequency was used to measure repertoire divergence. For samples with multiple sequencing runs, sorting error was corrected separately for each run before the runs were pooled. The table comes from immuneACCESS by way of TCRdb, which keeps in-frame sequences with V and J called. Part of the clones is missing from these tables; in studies checked, under half for an unresolved V gene and the rest for unknown reasons. D and trimming were read from the DNA, whereas the V and J calls and clone size are those reported in that table. The sample includes about 240,000 clones, with about 80% observed a single time. About 0.58% of the sample belongs to the ten largest clones.

A distance of 17 bases separates the germline ends of V and J, which lose 0 bases and 6 bases respectively. Reading from cysteine to phenylalanine, the CDR3 counts 16 amino acids. Only the CDR3 DNA stays, 48 bases, in frame from base 1. CDR1 and CDR2 are drawn from the germline V gene: MNHEY, SVGAGI. General findings and caveats noted by the study authors: Expanding Tregs with activated donor B cells appeared to identify the most biologically relevant and donor-specific TCRbeta repertoire. Biological reproducibility was not directly assessed, although technical replication error appeared to be minimal. The study was limited by small patient numbers, and the findings need validation in larger populations and under other immunosuppression protocols.

Comment on this clone: What this receptor recognizes is not known. Per-base qualities were not stored, and no clone one base away is much larger.

Thawed PBMCs were FACS-sorted into unstimulated Tregs (CD4+CD25+CD127-), CD4+ non-Tregs (CD4+CD25-), CD4 cells and CD8 cells. Blood from healthy controls was obtained either as purchased buffy coats or from healthy volunteers. Healthy control blood was processed by Ficoll density gradient to PBMCs and cryopreserved; patient PBMCs were collected before and after transplant. The rearranged segments are TRBV6-5 and TRBJ1-1, with a weak D call of TRBD1 (6 bases match). The sequencing sample was made of CD4+ T cells from blood. The sequence came from a human donor in good health. The sequence in DNA is TGTGCCAGCAGTTACTCGGGGGCCAGGGGTGGGGCTGAAGCTTTCTTT. Its translation reads: CASSYSGARGGAEAFF.